Ten or more counts support the clone carrying this T cell receptor beta chain. Time point in this sample: newly diagnosed GD, antithyroid drugs for less than 3 months. With RNA extracted from PBMCs as input, the TCR library was made. The sample originates from a study of regulatory T cells in long-lasting Graves disease. CDR3-region Arm-PCR and iRepertoire HTBI primers produced the TCR beta libraries. Each CDR3 protein is one row after TCRdb ran MiXCR on the multiplex PCR reads. Altogether over 300,000 distinct CDR3 sequences are present, roughly a sixth being singletons, with the ten largest covering about a fifth. The CDR3 consists of 20 residues. Trimming removed 5 bases from V and 3 bases from J; junction bases left unmatched: 16. Germline V gene sequence: CDR1 SGHVS, CDR2 FQNEAQ.

The V gene is TRBV7-8, the J gene TRBJ2-2; 12 positions match TRBD1. Specimen: peripheral blood mononuclear cells (PBMCs), collected at new diagnosis, from a patient treated with antithyroid drugs. The origin of this receptor is a female donor with Graves disease. CDR3 region: CASSTQIRDRGLGYTGELFF. The CDR3 DNA reads as TGTGCCAGCAGCACCCAGATCCGGGACAGGGGGCTTGGGTACACCGGGGAGCTGTTTTTT.